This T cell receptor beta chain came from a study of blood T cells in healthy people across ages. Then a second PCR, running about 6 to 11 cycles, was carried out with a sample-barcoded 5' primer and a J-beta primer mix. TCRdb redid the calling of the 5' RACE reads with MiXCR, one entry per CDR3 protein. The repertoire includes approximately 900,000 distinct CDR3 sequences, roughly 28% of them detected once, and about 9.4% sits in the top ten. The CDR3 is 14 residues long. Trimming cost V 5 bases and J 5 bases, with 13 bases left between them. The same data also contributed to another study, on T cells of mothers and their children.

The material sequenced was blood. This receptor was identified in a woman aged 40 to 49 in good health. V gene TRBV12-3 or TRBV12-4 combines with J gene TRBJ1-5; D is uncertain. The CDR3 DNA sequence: TGTGCCAGCAGTCCCCTCGGCCGTCATCAGCCCCAGCATTTT. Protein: CASSPLGRHQPQHF.